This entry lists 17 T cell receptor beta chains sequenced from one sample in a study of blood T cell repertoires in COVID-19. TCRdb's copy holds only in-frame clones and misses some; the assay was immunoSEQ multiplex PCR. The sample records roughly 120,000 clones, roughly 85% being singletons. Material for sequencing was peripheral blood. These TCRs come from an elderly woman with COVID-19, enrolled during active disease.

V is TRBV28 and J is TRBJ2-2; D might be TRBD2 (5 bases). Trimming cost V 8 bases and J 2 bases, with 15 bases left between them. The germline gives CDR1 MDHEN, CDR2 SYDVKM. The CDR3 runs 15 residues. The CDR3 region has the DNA TGTGCCAGCCTCTATTTTGGAGGCAACACCGGGGAGCTGTTTTTT. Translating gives CASLYFGGNTGELFF. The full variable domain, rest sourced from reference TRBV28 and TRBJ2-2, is DVKVTQSSRYLVKRTGEKVFLECVQDMDHENMFWYRQDPGLGLRLIYFSYDVKMKEKGDIPEGYSVSREKKERFSLILESASTNQTSMYLCASLYFGGNTGELFFGEGSRLTVL.

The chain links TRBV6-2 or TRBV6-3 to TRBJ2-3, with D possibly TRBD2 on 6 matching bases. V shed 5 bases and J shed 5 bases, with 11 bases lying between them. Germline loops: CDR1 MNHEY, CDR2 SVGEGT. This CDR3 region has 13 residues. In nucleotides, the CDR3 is TGTGCCAGCAGTCGGGACTTAGTAGATACGCAGTATTTT. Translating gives CASSRDLVDTQYF.

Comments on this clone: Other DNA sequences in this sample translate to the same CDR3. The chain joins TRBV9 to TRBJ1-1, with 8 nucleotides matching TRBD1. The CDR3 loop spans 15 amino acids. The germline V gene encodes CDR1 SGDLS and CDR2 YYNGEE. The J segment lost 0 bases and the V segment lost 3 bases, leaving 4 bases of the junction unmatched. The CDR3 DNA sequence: TGTGCCAGCAGCGCCGGGACAGGATTGAACACTGAAGCTTTCTTT. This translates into CASSAGTGLNTEAFF.

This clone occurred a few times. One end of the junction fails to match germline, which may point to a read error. For the CDR3, the DNA is TGTGCCAGCAGTTTAGACAGGGGCTACGAGCAGTACTTC. Residues: CASSLDRGYEQYF. V is TRBV11-1 and J is TRBJ2-7; 8 nucleotides line up with TRBD1. This CDR3 is built from 13 residues. In germline, CDR1 is SGHAT, CDR2 FQDESV (reference sequence).

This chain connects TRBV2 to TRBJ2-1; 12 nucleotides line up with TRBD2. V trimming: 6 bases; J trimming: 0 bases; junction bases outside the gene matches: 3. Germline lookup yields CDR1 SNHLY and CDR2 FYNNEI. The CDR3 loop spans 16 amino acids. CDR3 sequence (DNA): TGTGCCAGCAGGGCACTAGCGGGAGGCTCCTACAATGAGCAGTTCTTC. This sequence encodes CASRALAGGSYNEQFF.

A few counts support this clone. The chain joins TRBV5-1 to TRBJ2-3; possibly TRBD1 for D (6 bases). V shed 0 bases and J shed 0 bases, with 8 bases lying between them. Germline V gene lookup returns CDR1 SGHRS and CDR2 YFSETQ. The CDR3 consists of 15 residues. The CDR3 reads CASSLDRASTDTQYF. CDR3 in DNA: TGCGCCAGCAGCTTGGACAGGGCGAGCACAGATACGCAGTATTTT.

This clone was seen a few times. The CDR3 reads CASSLAGGLDEKLFF. The DNA of the CDR3 is TGCGCCAGCAGCTTGGCGGGGGGCCTGGATGAAAAACTGTTTTTT. The chain recombines TRBV5-1 with TRBJ1-4, with a tentative D call TRBD1 (6 bases). With 0 bases removed from V and 6 bases from J, the gap between germline ends came to 12 bases. The germline V gene encodes CDR1 SGHRS and CDR2 YFSETQ. The CDR3 loop spans 15 amino acids.

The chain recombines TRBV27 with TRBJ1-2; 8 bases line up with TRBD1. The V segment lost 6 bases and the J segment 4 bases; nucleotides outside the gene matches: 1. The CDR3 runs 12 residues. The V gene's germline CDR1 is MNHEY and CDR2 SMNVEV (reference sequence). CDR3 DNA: TGTGCCAGCAGAGGACAGGGCTATGGCTACACCTTC. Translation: CASRGQGYGYTF.

CDR3 coding DNA: TGTGCCAGCAGTCAGGTACAGCCCTACGAGCAGTACTTC. It translates to CASSQVQPYEQYF. V usage is TRBV28 and J usage is TRBJ2-7; no firm D call. Germline CDR1 and CDR2: MDHEN and SYDVKM. The V end was cut by 5 bases, the J end by 2 bases, with 10 bases between. This CDR3 is 13 amino acids long.

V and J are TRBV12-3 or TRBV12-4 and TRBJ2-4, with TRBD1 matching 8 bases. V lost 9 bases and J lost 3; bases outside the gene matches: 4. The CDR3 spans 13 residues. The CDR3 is CASLTGGKNIQYF. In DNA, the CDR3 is TGTGCCAGTCTCACAGGGGGCAAAAACATTCAGTACTTC.

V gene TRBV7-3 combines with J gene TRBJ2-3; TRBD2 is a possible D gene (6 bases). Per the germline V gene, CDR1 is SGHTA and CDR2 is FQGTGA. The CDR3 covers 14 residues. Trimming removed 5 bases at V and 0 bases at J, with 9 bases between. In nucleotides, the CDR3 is TGTGCCAGCAGCCAGAGCGGGAGCACAGATACGCAGTATTTT. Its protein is CASSQSGSTDTQYF. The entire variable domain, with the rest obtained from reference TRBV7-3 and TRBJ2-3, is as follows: GAGVSQTPSNKVTEKGKYVELRCDPISGHTALYWYRQSLGQGPEFLIYFQGTGAADDSGLPNDRFFAVRPEGSVSTLKIQRTERGDSAVYLCASSQSGSTDTQYFGPGTRLTVL.

This CDR3 reads CSASVPSGSKRYEQYF. The CDR3 coding sequence is TGCAGTGCTAGTGTTCCTAGCGGGAGTAAGCGCTACGAGCAGTACTTC. The chain recombines TRBV20-1 with TRBJ2-7, with 10 bases matching TRBD2. V dropped 3 bases and J dropped 3; count of bases not matched to a gene: 11. The CDR3 length is 16 residues. Per germline, CDR1 DFQATT and CDR2 SNEGSKA (reference sequence).

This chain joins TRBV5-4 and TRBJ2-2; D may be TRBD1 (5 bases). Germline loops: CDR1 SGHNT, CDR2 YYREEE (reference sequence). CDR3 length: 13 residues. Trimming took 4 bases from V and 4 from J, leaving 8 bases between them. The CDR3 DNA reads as TGTGCCAGCAGCATGCAGGGCACCGGGGAGCTGTTTTTT. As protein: CASSMQGTGELFF.

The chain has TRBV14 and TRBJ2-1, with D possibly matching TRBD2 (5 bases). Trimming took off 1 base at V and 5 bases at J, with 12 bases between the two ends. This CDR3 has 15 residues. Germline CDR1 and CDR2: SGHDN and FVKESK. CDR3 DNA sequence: TGTGCCAGCAGCCAAGCCGGACTTGGGAACAATGAGCAGTTCTTC. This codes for CASSQAGLGNNEQFF.

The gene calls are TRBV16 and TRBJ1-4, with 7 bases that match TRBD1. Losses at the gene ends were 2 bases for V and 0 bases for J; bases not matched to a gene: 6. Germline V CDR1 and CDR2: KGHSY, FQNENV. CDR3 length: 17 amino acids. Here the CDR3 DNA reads TGTGCCAGCAGCCAAAGACAGGGAACAGCAACTAATGAAAAACTGTTTTTT. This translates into CASSQRQGTATNEKLFF.

This CDR3 is CAISDILGNQPQHF. DNA of the CDR3: TGTGCCATCAGTGATATCCTCGGCAATCAGCCCCAGCATTTT. The chain is built from TRBV10-3 and TRBJ1-5; no reliable D call. The V end lost 3 bases, the J end lost 2 bases, and 8 bases lay between the germline ends. From germline, CDR1 is ENHRY and CDR2 SYGVKD. The CDR3 is 14 residues long.

The CDR3, as DNA: TGTGCCAGCAGTCCCCGCTTGGTTACCAGCTCCTACAATGAGCAGTTCTTC. Encoded protein: CASSPRLVTSSYNEQFF. This chain uses TRBV27 with TRBJ2-1; no clear D gene. Trimming shortened V by 5 bases and J by 0 bases, and 17 bases separated the two germline ends. This CDR3 region has 17 residues. Germline-derived CDR1 and CDR2 are MNHEY and SMNVEV (reference sequence).